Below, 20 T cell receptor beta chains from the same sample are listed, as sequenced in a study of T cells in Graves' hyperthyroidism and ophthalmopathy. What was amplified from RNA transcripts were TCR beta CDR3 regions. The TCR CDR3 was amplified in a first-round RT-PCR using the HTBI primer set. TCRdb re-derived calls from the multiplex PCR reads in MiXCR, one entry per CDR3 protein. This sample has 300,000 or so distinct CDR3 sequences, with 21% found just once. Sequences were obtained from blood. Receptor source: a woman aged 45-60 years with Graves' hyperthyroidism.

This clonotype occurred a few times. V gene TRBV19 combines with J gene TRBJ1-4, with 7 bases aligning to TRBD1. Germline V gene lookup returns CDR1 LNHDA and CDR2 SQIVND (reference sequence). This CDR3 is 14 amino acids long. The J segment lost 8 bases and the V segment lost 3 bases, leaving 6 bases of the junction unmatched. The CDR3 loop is CASSMAGTAEKLFF. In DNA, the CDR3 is TGTGCCAGTAGTATGGCGGGGACAGCAGAAAAACTGTTTTTT.

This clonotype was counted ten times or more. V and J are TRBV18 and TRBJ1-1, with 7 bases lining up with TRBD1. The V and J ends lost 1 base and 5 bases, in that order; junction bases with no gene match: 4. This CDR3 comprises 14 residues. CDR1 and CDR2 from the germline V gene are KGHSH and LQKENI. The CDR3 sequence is CASSPQGARTEAFF. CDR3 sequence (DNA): TGTGCCAGCTCACCACAGGGGGCGAGGACTGAAGCTTTCTTT. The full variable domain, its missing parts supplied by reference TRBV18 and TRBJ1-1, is NAGVMQNPRHLVRRRGQEARLRCSPMKGHSHVYWYRQLPEEGLKFMVYLQKENIIDESGMPKERFSAEFPKEGPSILRIQQVVRGDSAAYFCASSPQGARTEAFFGQGTRLTVV.

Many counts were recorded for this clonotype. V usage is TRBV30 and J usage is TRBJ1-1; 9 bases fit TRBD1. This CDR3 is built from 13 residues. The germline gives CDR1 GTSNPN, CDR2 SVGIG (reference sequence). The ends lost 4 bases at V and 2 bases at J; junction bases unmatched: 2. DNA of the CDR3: TGTGCCTGGAACAGGGGGCCAAACACTGAAGCTTTCTTT. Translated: CAWNRGPNTEAFF.

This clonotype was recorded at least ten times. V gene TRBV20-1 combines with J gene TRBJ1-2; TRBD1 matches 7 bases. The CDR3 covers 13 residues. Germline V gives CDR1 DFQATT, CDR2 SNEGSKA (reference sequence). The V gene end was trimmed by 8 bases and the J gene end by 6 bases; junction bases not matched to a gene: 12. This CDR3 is CSSRRQGMDGYTF. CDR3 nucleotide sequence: TGCAGTTCCAGACGACAGGGAATGGATGGCTACACCTTC.

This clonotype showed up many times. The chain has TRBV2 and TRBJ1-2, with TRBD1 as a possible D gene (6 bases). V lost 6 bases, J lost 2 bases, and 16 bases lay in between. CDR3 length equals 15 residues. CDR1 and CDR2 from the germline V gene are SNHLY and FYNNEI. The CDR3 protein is CASSELQGENYGYTF. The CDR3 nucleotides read TGTGCCAGCAGCGAGTTACAGGGAGAAAACTATGGCTACACCTTC. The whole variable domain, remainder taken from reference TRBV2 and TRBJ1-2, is EPEVTQTPSHQVTQMGQEVILRCVPISNHLYFYWYRQILGQKVEFLVSFYNNEISEKSEIFDDQFSVERPDGSNFTLKIRSTKLEDSAMYFCASSELQGENYGYTFGSGTRLTVV.

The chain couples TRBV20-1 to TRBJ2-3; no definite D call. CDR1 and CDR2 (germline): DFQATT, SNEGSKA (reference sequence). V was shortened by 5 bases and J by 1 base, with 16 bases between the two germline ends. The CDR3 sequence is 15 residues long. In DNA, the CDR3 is TGCAGTGCTTCCCCGGCCCGTAGGGGCACAGATACGCAGTATTTT. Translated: CSASPARRGTDTQYF.

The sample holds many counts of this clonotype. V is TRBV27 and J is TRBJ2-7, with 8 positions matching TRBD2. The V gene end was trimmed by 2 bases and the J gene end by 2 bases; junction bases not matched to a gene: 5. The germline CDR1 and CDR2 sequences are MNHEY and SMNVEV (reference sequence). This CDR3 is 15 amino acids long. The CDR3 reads CASSLMASGPYEQYF. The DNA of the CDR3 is TGTGCCAGCAGTTTAATGGCTAGCGGGCCCTACGAGCAGTACTTC.

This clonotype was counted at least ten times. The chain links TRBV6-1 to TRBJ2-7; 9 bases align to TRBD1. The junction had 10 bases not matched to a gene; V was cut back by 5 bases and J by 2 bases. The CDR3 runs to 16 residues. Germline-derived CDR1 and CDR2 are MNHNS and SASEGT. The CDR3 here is CASSHTGTGITYEQYF. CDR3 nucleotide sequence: TGTGCCAGCAGTCACACCGGGACAGGGATTACCTACGAGCAGTACTTC.

The CDR3 spells CASSFIQGGGTEAFF. DNA of the CDR3: TGCGCCAGCAGCTTTATACAGGGGGGAGGGACTGAAGCTTTCTTT. The V gene is TRBV5-1, the J gene TRBJ1-1, with 8 positions matching TRBD1. With 2 bases clipped from V and 5 bases from J, the junction kept 8 bases outside the gene matches. This CDR3 spans 15 amino acids. Germline CDR1 is SGHRS and CDR2 is YFSETQ.

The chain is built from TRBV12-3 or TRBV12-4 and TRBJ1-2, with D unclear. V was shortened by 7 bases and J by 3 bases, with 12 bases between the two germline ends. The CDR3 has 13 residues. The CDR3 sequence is CASTSWTDYGYTF. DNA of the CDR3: TGTGCCAGCACTTCGTGGACCGACTATGGCTACACCTTC.

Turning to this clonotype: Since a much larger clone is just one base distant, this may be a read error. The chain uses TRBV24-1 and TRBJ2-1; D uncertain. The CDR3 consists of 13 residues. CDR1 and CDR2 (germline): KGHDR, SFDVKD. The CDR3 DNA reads TGTGCCACCATGACTCCTCGTGGGAATGAGCAGCTCTTC. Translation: CATMTPRGNEQLF.

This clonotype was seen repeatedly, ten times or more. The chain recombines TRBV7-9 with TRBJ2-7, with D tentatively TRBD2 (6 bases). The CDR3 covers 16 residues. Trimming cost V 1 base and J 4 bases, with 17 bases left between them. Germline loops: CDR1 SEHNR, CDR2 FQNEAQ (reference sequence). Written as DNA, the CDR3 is TGTGCCAGCAGCTTAGTCGGGCTTTCGGGGAGGTACGAGCAGTACTTC. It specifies CASSLVGLSGRYEQYF.

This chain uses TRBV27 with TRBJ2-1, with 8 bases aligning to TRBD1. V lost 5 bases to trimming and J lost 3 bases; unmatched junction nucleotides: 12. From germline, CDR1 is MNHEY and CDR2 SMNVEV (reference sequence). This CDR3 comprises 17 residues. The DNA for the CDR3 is TGTGCCAGCAGTCCTCCACGGACAGGGATTAGCTACAATGAGCAGTTCTTC. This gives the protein CASSPPRTGISYNEQFF.

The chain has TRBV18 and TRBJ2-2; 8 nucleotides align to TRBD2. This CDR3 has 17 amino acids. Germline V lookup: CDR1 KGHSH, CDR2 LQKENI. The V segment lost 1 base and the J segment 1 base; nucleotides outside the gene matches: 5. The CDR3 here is CASSPRQRGLNTGELFF. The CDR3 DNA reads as TGTGCCAGCTCACCACGCCAGCGGGGGCTGAACACCGGGGAGCTGTTTTTT.

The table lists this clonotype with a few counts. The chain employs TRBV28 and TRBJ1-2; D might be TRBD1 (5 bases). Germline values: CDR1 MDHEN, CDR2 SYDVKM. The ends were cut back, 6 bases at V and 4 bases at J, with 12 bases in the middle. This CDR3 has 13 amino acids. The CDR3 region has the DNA TGTGCCAGCAGCAGGGTGCGTGCCTATGGCTACACCTTC. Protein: CASSRVRAYGYTF.

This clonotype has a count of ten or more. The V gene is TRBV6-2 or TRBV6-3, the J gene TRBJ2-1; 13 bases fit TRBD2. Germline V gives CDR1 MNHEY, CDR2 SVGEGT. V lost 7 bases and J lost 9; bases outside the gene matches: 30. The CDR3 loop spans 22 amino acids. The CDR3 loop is CASTSGLAGANVTPKRMFEQFF. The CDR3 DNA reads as TGTGCCAGCACTAGCGGACTAGCGGGAGCCAATGTGACACCTAAAAGGATGTTTGAGCAGTTCTTC.

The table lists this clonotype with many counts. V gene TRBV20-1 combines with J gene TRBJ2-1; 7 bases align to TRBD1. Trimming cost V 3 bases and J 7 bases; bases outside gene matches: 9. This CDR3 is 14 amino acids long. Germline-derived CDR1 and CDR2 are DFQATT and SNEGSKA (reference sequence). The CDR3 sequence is CSASRVGRGNEQFF. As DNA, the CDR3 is TGCAGTGCTAGTCGGGTAGGCAGGGGGAATGAGCAGTTCTTC.

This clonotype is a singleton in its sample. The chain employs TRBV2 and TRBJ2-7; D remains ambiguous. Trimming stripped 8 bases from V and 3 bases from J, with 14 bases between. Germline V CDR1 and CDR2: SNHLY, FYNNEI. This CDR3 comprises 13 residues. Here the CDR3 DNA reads TGTGCCAGCTGCAACCATCAGAACTACGAGCAGTACTTC. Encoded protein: CASCNHQNYEQYF.

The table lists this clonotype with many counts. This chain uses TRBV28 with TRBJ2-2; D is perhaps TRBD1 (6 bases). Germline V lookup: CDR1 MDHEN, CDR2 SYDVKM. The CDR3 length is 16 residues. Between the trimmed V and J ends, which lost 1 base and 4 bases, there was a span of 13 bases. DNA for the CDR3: TGTGCCAGCAGTTTATTTTGGGACATTCCCACCGGGGAGCTGTTTTTT. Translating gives CASSLFWDIPTGELFF.

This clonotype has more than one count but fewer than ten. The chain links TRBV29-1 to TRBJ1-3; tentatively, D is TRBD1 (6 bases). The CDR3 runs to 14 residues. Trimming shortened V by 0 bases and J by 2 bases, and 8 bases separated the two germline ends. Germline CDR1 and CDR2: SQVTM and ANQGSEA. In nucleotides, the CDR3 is TGCAGCGTTGAAGAAGCAGGGGCTGGAAACACCATATATTTT. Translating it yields CSVEEAGAGNTIYF.